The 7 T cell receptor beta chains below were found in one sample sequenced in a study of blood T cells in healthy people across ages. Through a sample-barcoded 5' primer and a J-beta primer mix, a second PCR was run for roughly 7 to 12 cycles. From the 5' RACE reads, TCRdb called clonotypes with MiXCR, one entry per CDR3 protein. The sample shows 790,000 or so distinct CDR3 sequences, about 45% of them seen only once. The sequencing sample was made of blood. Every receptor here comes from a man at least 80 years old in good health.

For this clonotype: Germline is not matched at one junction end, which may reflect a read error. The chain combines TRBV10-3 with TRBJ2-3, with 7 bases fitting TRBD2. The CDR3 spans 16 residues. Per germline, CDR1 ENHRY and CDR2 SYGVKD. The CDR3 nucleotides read TGTGCCATCAGTGAGTCCTCAAGCGGGGCCACAGGTACGCAGTATTTT. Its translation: CAISESSSGATGTQYF.

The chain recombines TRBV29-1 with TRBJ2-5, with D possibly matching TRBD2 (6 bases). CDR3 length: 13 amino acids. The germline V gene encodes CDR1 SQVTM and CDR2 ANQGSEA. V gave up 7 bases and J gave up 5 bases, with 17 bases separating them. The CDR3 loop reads CSAVLASVETQYF. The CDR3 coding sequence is TGCAGCGCCGTCCTAGCGTCGGTGGAGACCCAGTACTTC. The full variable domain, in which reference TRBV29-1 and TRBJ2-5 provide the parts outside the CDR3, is SAVISQKPSRDICQRGTSLTIQCQVDSQVTMMFWYRQQPGQSLTLIATANQGSEATYESGFVIDKFPISRPNLTFSTLTVSNMSPEDSSIYLCSAVLASVETQYFGPGTRLLVL.

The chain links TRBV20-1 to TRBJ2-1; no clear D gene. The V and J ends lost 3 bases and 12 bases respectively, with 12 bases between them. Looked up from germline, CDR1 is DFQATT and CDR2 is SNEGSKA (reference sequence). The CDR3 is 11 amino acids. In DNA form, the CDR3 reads TGCAGTGCTAGGGTGGAACGTGGGCAGTTCTTC. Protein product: CSARVERGQFF.

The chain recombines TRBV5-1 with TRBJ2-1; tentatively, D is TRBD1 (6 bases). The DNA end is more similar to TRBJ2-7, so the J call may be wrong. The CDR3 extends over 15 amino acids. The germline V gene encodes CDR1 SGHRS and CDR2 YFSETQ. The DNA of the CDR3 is TGCGCCAGCGGGCCCGGTATGGACAGACCCTACGAGCAGTACTTC. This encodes CASGPGMDRPYEQYF.

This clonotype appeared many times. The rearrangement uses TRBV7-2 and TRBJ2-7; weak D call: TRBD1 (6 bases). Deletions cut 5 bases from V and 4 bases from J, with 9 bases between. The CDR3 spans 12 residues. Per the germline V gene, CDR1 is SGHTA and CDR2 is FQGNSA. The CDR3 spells CASSTGQYEQYF. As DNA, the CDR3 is TGTGCCAGCAGCACTGGACAGTACGAGCAGTACTTC.

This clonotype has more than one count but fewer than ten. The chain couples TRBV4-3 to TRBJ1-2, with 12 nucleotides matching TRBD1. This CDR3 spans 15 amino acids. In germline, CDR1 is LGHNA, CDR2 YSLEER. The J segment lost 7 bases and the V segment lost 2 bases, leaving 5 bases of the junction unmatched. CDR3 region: CASSQSGTGGCGYTF. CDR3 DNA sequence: TGCGCCAGCAGCCAATCCGGGACAGGGGGCTGTGGCTACACCTTC.

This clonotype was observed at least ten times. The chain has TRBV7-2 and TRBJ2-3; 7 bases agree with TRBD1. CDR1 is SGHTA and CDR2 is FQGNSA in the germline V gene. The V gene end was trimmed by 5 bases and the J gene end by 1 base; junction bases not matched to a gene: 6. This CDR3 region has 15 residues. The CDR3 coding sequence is TGTGCCAGCAGCAACAGACAGGGCCGCACAGATACGCAGTATTTT. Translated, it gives CASSNRQGRTDTQYF. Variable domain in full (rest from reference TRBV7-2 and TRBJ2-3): GAGVSQSPSNKVTEKGKDVELRCDPISGHTALYWYRQSLGQGLEFLIYFQGNSAPDKSGLPSDRFSAERTGGSVSTLTIQRTQQEDSAVYLCASSNRQGRTDTQYFGPGTRLTVL.